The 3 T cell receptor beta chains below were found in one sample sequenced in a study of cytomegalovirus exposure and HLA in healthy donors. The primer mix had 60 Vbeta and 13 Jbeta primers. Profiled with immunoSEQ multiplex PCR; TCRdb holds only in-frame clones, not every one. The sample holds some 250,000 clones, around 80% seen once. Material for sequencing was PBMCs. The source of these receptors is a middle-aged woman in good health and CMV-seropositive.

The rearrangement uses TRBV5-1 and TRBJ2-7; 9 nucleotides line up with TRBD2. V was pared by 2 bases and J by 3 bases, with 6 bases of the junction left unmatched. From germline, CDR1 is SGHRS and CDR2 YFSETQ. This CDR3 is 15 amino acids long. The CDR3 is CASSFSTSGSYEQYF. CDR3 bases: TGCGCCAGCAGCTTCTCGACTAGCGGAAGCTACGAGCAGTACTTC.

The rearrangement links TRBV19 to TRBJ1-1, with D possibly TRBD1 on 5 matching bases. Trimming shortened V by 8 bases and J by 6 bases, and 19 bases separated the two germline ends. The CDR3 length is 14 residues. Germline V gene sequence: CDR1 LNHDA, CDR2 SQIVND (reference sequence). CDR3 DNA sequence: TGTGCCAGTGGAGGGAGAGGGGTCGGCGCTGAAGCTTTCTTT. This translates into CASGGRGVGAEAFF.

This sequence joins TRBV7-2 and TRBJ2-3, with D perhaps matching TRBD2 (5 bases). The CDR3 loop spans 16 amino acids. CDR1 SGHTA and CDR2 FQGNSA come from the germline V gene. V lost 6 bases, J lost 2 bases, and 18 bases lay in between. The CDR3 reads CASSLTPGSNTDTQYF. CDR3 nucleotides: TGTGCCAGCAGTCTCACACCGGGATCTAACACAGATACGCAGTATTTT.